This T cell receptor (beta chain) was found in a study of shared clonotypes between healthy human individuals. Across the study: Samples came from a couple of female and a few male donors aged 18 to 49.

With 0 bases removed from V and 7 bases from J, the gap between germline ends came to 13 bases. The CDR3 is 14 amino acids. CDR1 and CDR2 (germline): GTSNPN, SVGIG (reference sequence). Repertoires were generated with immunoSEQ multiplex PCR, while TCRdb's copy carries only in-frame clones and drops some. The sample has some 1 million clones, 65% to 75% seen once. What was sequenced was memory CD4+ T cells sorted from blood. Noted subset: CD45RA-negative fraction. V and J are TRBV30 and TRBJ1-5; D unresolved. This clonotype was obtained from a man between 18 and 35 years old in good health. The CDR3 region is CAWSVLDSGQPQHF. The CDR3, as DNA: TGTGCCTGGAGTGTACTAGATTCGGGGCAGCCCCAGCATTTT.